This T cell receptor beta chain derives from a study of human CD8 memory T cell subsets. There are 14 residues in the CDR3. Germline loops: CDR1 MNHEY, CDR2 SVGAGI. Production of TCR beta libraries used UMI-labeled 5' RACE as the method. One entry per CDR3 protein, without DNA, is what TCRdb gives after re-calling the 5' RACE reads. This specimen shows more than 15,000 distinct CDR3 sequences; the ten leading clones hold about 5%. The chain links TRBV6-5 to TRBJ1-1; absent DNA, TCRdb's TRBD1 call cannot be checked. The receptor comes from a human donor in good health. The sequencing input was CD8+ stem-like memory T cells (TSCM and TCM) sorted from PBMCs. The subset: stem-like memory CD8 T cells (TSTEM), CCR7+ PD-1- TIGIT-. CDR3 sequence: CASSYQTGGTEAFF.